These T cell receptor beta chains were read from a single sample in a study of blood T cell repertoires in COVID-19. Only in-frame clones appear in the TCRdb table, and some are missing; sequencing was by immunoSEQ multiplex PCR. The data hold 250,000 to 400,000 clones, with about 90% observed a single time. Sequenced material: PBMCs or T cells enriched from blood (not recorded which). The receptor set was obtained from a woman under 40 who had recovered from COVID-19. The CDR3 runs from the conserved cysteine through the conserved F or W. A D gene is named only where the DNA matches it firmly. Size is stated for part of the rows, as once, few or many counts, or as a class when the clone is expanded.

size: -
D: TRBD2
J: TRBJ2-1
V: TRBV10-1
DNA: TGCGCCAGCAGCCTAGCGGGGGGGCCCGATGAGCAGTTCTTC
CDR3: CASSLAGGPDEQFF

size: once
D: -
J: TRBJ1-6
V: TRBV6-6
DNA: TGTGCCAGCAGTTATGCCCGGGGAGCCTATAATTCACCCCTCCACTTT
CDR3: CASSYARGAYNSPLHF

size: -
D: -
J: TRBJ1-1
V: TRBV3-1/TRBV3-2
DNA: TGTGCCAGCAGCCAAGTTGTAGGGAGCACTGAAGCTTTCTTT
CDR3: CASSQVVGSTEAFF

size: few
D: -
J: TRBJ1-1
V: TRBV7-9
DNA: TGTGCCAGCAGCTTAAGGCAGGGTAACACTGAAGCTTTCTTT
CDR3: CASSLRQGNTEAFF

size: -
D: TRBD1
J: TRBJ1-2
V: TRBV16
DNA: TGTGCCAGCAGCCGGCCGGGACAGGGGAACTATGGCTACACCTTC
CDR3: CASSRPGQGNYGYTF

size: -
D: TRBD1
J: TRBJ2-7
V: TRBV28
DNA: TGTGCCAGCAGTTCCGCCGGGGACAGCTACGAGCAGTACTTC
CDR3: CASSSAGDSYEQYF

size: -
D: -
J: TRBJ1-1
V: TRBV28
DNA: TGTGCCAGCAGTAAATCCGGGACTTCCGACACTGAAGCTTTCTTT
CDR3: CASSKSGTSDTEAFF

size: -
D: -
J: TRBJ1-5
V: TRBV6-5
DNA: TGTGCCAGCAGTAATGGGCAGGCAACTCAGCCCCAGCATTTT
CDR3: CASSNGQATQPQHF

size: once
D: -
J: TRBJ1-6
V: TRBV4-1
DNA: TGCGCCAGCAGCCAGACTGGGCAGGGTGGGAATTCACCCCTCCACTTT
CDR3: CASSQTGQGGNSPLHF

size: -
D: -
J: TRBJ1-6
V: TRBV9
DNA: TGTGCCAGCAGCGTAAGGGGGAATTCACCCCTCCACTTT
CDR3: CASSVRGNSPLHF

size: -
D: TRBD1
J: TRBJ2-1
V: TRBV5-1
DNA: TGCGCCAGCAGCACGACAGGGGCCTACAATGAGCAGTTCTTC
CDR3: CASSTTGAYNEQFF

size: -
D: TRBD2
J: TRBJ2-7
V: TRBV2
DNA: TGTGCCAGCAGCGCCCTAGCGGAGAGGTCCTACGAGCAGTACTTC
CDR3: CASSALAERSYEQYF

size: -
D: TRBD1
J: TRBJ1-5
V: TRBV10-3
DNA: TGTGCCATCAGTGACCGAGACAGGGCTAACAATCAGCCCCAGCATTTT
CDR3: CAISDRDRANNQPQHF

size: once
D: -
J: TRBJ1-4
V: TRBV15
DNA: TGTGCCACCAGCAGGGACAGTAATGAAAAACTGTTTTTT
CDR3: CATSRDSNEKLFF

size: -
D: -
J: TRBJ1-5
V: TRBV18
DNA: TGTGCCAGCTCACCACGGACAGACTATAGCAATCAGCCCCAGCATTTT
CDR3: CASSPRTDYSNQPQHF

size: -
D: -
J: TRBJ1-5
V: TRBV28
DNA: TGTGCCAGCAGTTTATCACAGGGTAATGGAGGCAATCAGCCCCAGCATTTT
CDR3: CASSLSQGNGGNQPQHF

size: -
D: -
J: TRBJ1-1
V: TRBV18
DNA: TGTGCCAGCTCATCTCCAGTTAACACTGAAGCTTTCTTT
CDR3: CASSSPVNTEAFF

size: -
D: TRBD1
J: TRBJ2-5
V: TRBV11-2
DNA: TGTGCCAGCAGCGTACTAGACAGGGCAGGGACCCAGTACTTC
CDR3: CASSVLDRAGTQYF

size: -
D: -
J: TRBJ1-2
V: TRBV6-5
DNA: TGTGCCAGCACACGGGGGTTTGGCTACACCTTC
CDR3: CASTRGFGYTF

size: once
D: TRBD1
J: TRBJ1-5
V: TRBV18
DNA: TGTGCCAGCTCACACGACAGGGTGGTTGGGAATCAGCCCCAGCATTTT
CDR3: CASSHDRVVGNQPQHF

size: few
D: TRBD1
J: TRBJ2-7
V: TRBV19
DNA: TGTGCCAGTAGTTCTACAGGGGTACTACTGTACGAGCAGTACTTC
CDR3: CASSSTGVLLYEQYF

size: -
D: TRBD1
J: TRBJ2-7
V: TRBV19
DNA: TGTGCCAGTGCACCAAACCACAGGGGCGCCGGCCCCGAGCAGTACTTC
CDR3: CASAPNHRGAGPEQYF

size: -
D: -
J: TRBJ2-1
V: TRBV20-1
DNA: TGCAGTGCTAGTGGTAGCTCCTACAATGAGCAGTTCTTC
CDR3: CSASGSSYNEQFF

size: -
D: -
J: TRBJ2-7
V: TRBV7-9
DNA: TGTGCCAGCAGCTTAGCCAGGGAAGAATACGAGCAGTACTTC
CDR3: CASSLAREEYEQYF

size: -
D: -
J: TRBJ2-3
V: TRBV19
DNA: TGTGCCAGTAAGGGCGGGGCGATCACAGATACGCAGTATTTT
CDR3: CASKGGAITDTQYF

size: -
D: TRBD1
J: TRBJ1-1
V: TRBV7-6
DNA: TGTGCCAGCAGCTTAGCCACACTTTTTGGACAGGGACAAACTGAAGCTTTCTTT
CDR3: CASSLATLFGQGQTEAFF

size: -
D: -
J: TRBJ1-1
V: TRBV11-3
DNA: TGTGCCAGCAGCCGGGCCGGAGGGATGAACACTGAAGCTTTCTTT
CDR3: CASSRAGGMNTEAFF

size: once
D: TRBD1
J: TRBJ1-1
V: TRBV6-5
DNA: TGTGCCAGCAGTTATCTACAGGGGGCGGGGTCTTTCTTT
CDR3: CASSYLQGAGSFF

size: -
D: -
J: TRBJ1-6
V: TRBV7-9
DNA: TGTGCCAGCAGCGCGAGTCTGGCGAGCGGAATCAATTCACCCCTCCACTTT
CDR3: CASSASLASGINSPLHF

size: -
D: TRBD1
J: TRBJ2-7
V: TRBV9
DNA: TGTGCCAGCAGCCCATTTACAGGGGCCCACGAGCAGTACTTC
CDR3: CASSPFTGAHEQYF

size: -
D: -
J: TRBJ1-3
V: TRBV6-5
DNA: TGTGCCAGCAGTTCTCCTGGAAACACCATATATTTT
CDR3: CASSSPGNTIYF

size: -
D: TRBD2
J: TRBJ2-3
V: TRBV19
DNA: TGTGCCAGTAGTTCTATAGCGGGGGGGCGTACAGATACGCAGTATTTT
CDR3: CASSSIAGGRTDTQYF

size: -
D: -
J: TRBJ1-3
V: TRBV4-1
DNA: TGCGCCAGCAGCCATCCCGGAGTCTCCTCTGGAAACACCATATATTTT
CDR3: CASSHPGVSSGNTIYF

size: -
D: -
J: TRBJ1-1
V: TRBV4-3
DNA: TGCGCCAGCAGCCAAGCGCGGGGGCAAAGGGACACTGAAGCTTTCTTT
CDR3: CASSQARGQRDTEAFF

size: -
D: -
J: TRBJ1-4
V: TRBV2
DNA: TGTGCCAGCAGTGATGATTCGGGTAAACTGTTTTTT
CDR3: CASSDDSGKLFF

size: -
D: -
J: TRBJ2-5
V: TRBV28
DNA: TGTGCCAGCAGTCCCCGAGGAGGGGGCGCGGAGACCCAGTACTTC
CDR3: CASSPRGGGAETQYF

size: -
D: TRBD1
J: TRBJ1-5
V: TRBV15
DNA: TGTGCCACCAGCAGAGAAGGGACAGGTCCCGTTTGGCATTTT
CDR3: CATSREGTGPVWHF

size: -
D: -
J: TRBJ2-7
V: TRBV15
DNA: TGTGCCACCAGCAGAGATGGCCAGGCTGAGCAGTACTTC
CDR3: CATSRDGQAEQYF

size: few
D: TRBD2
J: TRBJ2-1
V: TRBV30
DNA: TGTGCCTGGAGCCCCGTAAAATTCCTGACTAGCGGGGGAACCAATGAGCAGTTCTTC
CDR3: CAWSPVKFLTSGGTNEQFF